This TCR beta chain emerged from a study of blood T cells in healthy people across ages. Study-level findings and limits: There were more naive CD4+ cells and higher diversity in long-lived donors than in aged donors. Naive T cell percentage and TCR beta diversity correlated strongly. Estimates of diversity drawn from one million T cells were considered underestimates.

This CDR3 contains 16 residues. V trimming: 4 bases; J trimming: 7 bases; junction bases outside the gene matches: 8. Germline CDR1 reads MGHRA; CDR2 reads YSYEKL. A second PCR, run for about 7 to 11 cycles, used a sample-barcoded 5' primer plus a J-beta primer mix. A template-switch adaptor containing 12 random nucleotides labeled each cDNA molecule. TCRdb reanalysed the 5' RACE reads using MiXCR and keeps one entry per CDR3 protein. Here the sample spans about 680,000 distinct CDR3 sequences, roughly 50% being singletons. As concerns this clonotype: The target antigen is unknown.

V is TRBV4-1 and J is TRBJ2-1; 12 positions match TRBD2. This receptor was identified in a woman aged 60-75 years in good health. Sequencing was done on a sample of blood. This CDR3 reads CASSRLAGATSNEQFF. As DNA, the CDR3 is TGCGCCAGCAGCCGACTAGCGGGAGCTACAAGTAATGAGCAGTTCTTC.